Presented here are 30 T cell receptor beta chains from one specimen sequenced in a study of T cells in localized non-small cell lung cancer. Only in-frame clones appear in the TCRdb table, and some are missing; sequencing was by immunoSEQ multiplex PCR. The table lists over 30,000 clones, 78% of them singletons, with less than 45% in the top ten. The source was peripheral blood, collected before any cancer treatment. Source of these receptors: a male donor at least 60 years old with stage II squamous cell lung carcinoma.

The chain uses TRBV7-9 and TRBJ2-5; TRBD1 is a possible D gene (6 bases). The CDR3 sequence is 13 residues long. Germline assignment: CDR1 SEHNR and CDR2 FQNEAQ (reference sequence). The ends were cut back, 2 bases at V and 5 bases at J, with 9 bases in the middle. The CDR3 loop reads CASSLRTAETQYF. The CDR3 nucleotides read TGTGCCAGCAGCTTAAGGACAGCGGAGACCCAGTACTTC.

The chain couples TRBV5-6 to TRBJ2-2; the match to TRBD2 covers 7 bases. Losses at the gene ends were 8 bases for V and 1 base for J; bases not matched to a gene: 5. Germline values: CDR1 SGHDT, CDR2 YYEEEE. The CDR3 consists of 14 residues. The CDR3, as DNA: TGTGCCAGGAGTCGGGGGGAGAACACCGGGGAGCTGTTTTTT. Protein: CARSRGENTGELFF.

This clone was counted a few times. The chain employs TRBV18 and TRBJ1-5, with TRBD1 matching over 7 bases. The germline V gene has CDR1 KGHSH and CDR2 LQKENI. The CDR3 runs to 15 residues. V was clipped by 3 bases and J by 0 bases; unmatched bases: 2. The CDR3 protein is CASSPGTDSNQPQHF. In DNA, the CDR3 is TGTGCCAGCTCACCTGGGACAGATAGCAATCAGCCCCAGCATTTT.

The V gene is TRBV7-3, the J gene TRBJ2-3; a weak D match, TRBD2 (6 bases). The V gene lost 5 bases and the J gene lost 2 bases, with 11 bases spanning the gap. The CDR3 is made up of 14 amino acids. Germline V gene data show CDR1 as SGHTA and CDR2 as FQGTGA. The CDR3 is CASSPRGITDTQYF. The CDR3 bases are TGTGCCAGCAGCCCTCGGGGGATCACAGATACGCAGTATTTT.

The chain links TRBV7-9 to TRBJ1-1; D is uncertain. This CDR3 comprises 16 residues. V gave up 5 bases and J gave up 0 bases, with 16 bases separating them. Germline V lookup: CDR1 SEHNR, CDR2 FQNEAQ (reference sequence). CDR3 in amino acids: CASSPRTAEMNTEAFF. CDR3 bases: TGTGCCAGCAGCCCTAGGACGGCGGAAATGAACACTGAAGCTTTCTTT.

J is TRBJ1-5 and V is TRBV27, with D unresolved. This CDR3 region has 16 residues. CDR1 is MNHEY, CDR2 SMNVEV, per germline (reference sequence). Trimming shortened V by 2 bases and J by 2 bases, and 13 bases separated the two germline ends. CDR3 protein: CASSLKVGQGNQPQHF. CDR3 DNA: TGTGCCAGCAGTTTAAAGGTCGGGCAGGGCAATCAGCCCCAGCATTTT.

The chain's CDR3 is CASSLGQLRDQPQHF. DNA for the CDR3: TGTGCCAGCAGTTTAGGCCAGCTCCGGGATCAGCCCCAGCATTTT. The chain links TRBV28 to TRBJ1-5; D not resolved. The V gene's germline CDR1 is MDHEN and CDR2 SYDVKM. The CDR3 sequence is 15 residues long. The ends were cut back, 2 bases at V and 5 bases at J, with 13 bases in the middle.

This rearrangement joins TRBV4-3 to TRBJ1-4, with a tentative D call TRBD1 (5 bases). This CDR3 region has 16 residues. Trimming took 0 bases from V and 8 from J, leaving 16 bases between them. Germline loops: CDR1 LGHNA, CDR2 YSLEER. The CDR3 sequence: CASSQEELVGVEKLFF. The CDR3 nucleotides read TGCGCCAGCAGCCAAGAGGAATTAGTGGGGGTAGAAAAACTGTTTTTT.

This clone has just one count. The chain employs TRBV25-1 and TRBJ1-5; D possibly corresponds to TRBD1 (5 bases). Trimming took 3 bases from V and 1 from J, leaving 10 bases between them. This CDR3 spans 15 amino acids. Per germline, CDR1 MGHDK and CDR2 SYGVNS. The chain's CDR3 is CASSDGGGSNQPQHF. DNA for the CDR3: TGTGCCAGCAGTGATGGGGGTGGGAGCAATCAGCCCCAGCATTTT.

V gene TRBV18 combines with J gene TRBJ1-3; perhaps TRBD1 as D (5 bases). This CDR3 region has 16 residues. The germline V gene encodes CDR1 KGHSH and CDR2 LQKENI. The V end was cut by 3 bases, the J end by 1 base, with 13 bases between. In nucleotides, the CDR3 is TGTGCCAGCTCACCGGCAGGGAGCCTGTCTGGAAACACCATATATTTT. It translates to CASSPAGSLSGNTIYF.

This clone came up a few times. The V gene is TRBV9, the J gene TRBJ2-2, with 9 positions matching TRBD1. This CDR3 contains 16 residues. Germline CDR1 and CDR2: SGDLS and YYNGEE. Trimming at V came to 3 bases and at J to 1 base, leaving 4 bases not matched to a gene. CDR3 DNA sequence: TGTGCCAGCAGCGCCGGGACAGGGAAGAACACCGGGGAGCTGTTTTTT. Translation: CASSAGTGKNTGELFF.

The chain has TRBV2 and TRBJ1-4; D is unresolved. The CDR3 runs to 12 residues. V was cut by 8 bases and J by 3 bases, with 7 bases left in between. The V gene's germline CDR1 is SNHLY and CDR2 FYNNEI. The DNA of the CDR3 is TGTGCCAGCGAACATCCTAATGAAAAACTGTTTTTT. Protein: CASEHPNEKLFF.

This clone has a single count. This CDR3 reads CASSQDGWVPLTSGRGEQYF. CDR3 nucleotide sequence: TGCGCCAGCAGCCAAGATGGGTGGGTTCCTTTGACTAGCGGGAGGGGCGAGCAGTACTTC. The V and J genes are TRBV4-3 and TRBJ2-7; 14 bases line up with TRBD2. The V segment lost 0 bases and the J segment 6 bases; nucleotides outside the gene matches: 16. The CDR3 spans 20 residues. The germline V gene has CDR1 LGHNA and CDR2 YSLEER.

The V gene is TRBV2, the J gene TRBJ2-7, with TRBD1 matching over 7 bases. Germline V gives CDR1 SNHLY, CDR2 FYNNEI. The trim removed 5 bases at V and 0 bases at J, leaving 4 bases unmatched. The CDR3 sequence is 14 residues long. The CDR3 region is CASSYDRDSYEQYF. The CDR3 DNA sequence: TGTGCCAGCAGTTATGACAGGGACTCCTACGAGCAGTACTTC.

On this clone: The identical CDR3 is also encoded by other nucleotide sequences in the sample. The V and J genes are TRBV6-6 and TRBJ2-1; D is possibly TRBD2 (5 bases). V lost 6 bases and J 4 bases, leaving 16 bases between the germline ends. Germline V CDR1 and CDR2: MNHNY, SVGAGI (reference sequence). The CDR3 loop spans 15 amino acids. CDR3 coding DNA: TGTGCCAGCAGCCCGGAACGGGGTCTTTACAATGAGCAGTTCTTC. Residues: CASSPERGLYNEQFF.

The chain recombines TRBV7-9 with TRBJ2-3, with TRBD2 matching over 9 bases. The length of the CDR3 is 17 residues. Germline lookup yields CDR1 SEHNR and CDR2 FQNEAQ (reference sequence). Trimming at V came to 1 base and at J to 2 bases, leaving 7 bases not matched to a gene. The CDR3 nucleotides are TGTGCCAGCAGCTTAGGTCGAGCGGGGGGAACCACAGATACGCAGTATTTT. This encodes CASSLGRAGGTTDTQYF.

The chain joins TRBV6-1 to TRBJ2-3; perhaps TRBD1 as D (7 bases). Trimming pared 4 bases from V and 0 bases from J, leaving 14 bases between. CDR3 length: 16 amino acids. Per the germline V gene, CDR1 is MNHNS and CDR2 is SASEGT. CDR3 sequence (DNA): TGTGCCAGCAGTGGACTCAGGGGGGACAGCACAGATACGCAGTATTTT. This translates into CASSGLRGDSTDTQYF.

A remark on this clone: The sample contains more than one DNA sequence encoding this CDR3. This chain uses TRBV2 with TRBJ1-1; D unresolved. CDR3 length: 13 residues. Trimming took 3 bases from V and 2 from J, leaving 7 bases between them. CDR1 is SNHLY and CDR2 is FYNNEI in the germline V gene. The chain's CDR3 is CASSEGSNTEAFF. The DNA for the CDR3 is TGTGCCAGCAGTGAGGGATCTAACACTGAAGCTTTCTTT.

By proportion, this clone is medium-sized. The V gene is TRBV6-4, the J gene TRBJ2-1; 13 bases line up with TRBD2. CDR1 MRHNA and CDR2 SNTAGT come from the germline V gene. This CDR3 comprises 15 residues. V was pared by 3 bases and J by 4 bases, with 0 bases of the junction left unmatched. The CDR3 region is CASSELAGGYNEQFF. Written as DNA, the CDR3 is TGTGCCAGCAGTGAACTAGCGGGAGGGTACAATGAGCAGTTCTTC.

The CDR3 DNA reads TGTGCCAGTAGTATACTGAGATACAATGAGCAGTTCTTC. Encoded protein: CASSILRYNEQFF. The J gene is TRBJ2-1, the V gene TRBV19; D ambiguous. The CDR3 runs to 13 residues. Trimming took 2 bases from V and 4 from J, leaving 6 bases between them. The germline V gene has CDR1 LNHDA and CDR2 SQIVND (reference sequence).

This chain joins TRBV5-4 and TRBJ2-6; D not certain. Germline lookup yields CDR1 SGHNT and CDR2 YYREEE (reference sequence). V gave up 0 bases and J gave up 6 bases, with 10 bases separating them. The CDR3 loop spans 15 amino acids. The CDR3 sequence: CASSLEVGKANVLTF. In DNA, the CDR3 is TGTGCCAGCAGCTTGGAGGTGGGCAAGGCCAACGTCCTGACTTTC.

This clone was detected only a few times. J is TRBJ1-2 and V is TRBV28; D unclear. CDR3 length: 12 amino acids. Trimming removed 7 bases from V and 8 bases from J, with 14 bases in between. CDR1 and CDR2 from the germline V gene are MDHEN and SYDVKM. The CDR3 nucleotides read TGTGCCAGCAACCGCTACTCCACCGGCTACACCTTC. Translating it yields CASNRYSTGYTF.

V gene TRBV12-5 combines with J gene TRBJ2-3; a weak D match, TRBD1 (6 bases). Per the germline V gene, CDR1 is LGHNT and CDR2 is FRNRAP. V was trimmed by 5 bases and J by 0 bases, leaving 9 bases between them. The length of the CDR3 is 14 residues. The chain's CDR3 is CASGQGQSTDTQYF. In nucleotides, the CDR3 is TGTGCTAGTGGTCAAGGACAGAGCACAGATACGCAGTATTTT.

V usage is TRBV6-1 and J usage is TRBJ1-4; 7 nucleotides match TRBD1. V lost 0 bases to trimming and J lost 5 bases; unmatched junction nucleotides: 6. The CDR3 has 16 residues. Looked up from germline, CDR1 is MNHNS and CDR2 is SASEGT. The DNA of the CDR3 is TGTGCCAGCAGTGAAGCGTGGGGACAGAAGAATGAAAAACTGTTTTTT. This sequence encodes CASSEAWGQKNEKLFF.

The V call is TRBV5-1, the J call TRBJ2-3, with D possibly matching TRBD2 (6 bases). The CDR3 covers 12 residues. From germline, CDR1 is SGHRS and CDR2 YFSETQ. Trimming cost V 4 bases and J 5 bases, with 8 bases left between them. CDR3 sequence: CASSAGRDTQYF. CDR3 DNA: TGCGCCAGCAGCGCGGGGAGAGATACGCAGTATTTT.

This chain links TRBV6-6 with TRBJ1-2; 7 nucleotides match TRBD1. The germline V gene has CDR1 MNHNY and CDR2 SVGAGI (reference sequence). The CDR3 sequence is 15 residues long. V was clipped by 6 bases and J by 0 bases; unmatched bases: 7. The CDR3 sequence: CASRGGTDSNYGYTF. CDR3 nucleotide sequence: TGTGCCAGCAGGGGCGGGACAGACTCTAACTATGGCTACACCTTC.

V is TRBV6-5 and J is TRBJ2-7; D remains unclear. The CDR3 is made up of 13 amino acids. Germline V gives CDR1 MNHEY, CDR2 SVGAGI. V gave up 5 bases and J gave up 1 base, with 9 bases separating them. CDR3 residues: CASSEWASYEQYF. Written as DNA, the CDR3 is TGTGCCAGCAGTGAATGGGCTTCCTACGAGCAGTACTTC.

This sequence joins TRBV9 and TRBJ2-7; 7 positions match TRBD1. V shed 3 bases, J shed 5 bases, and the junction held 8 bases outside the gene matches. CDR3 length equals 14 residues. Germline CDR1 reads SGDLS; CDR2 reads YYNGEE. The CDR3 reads CASSESKGADEQYF. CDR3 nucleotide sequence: TGTGCCAGCAGCGAATCAAAGGGGGCCGACGAGCAGTACTTC.

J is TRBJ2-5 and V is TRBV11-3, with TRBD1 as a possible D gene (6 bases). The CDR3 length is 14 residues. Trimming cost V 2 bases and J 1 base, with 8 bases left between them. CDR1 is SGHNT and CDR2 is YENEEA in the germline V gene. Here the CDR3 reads CASSLQGTQETQYF. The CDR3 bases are TGTGCCAGCAGCTTACAGGGGACCCAAGAGACCCAGTACTTC. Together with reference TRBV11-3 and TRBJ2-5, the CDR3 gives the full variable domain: EAGVVQSPRYKIIEKKQPVAFWCNPISGHNTLYWYLQNLGQGPELLIRYENEEAVDDSQLPKDRFSAERLKGVDSTLKIQPAELGDSAVYLCASSLQGTQETQYFGPGTRLLVL.

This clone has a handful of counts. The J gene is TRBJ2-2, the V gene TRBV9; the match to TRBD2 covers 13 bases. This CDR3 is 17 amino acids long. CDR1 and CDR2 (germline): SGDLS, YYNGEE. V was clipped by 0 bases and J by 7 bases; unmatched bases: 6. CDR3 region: CASSVGLAGGDGGELFF. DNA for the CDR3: TGTGCCAGCAGCGTAGGACTAGCGGGGGGCGACGGCGGGGAGCTGTTTTTT.